This T cell receptor beta chain appears in the sequencing data of a study of shared clonotypes between healthy human individuals. Study overall: Every donor yielded three CD4 naive, three CD4 memory, two CD8 naive and one CD8 memory plate. Findings and limits, study-wide: The rarefaction results pointed to incomplete sorted-subset sequencing despite large depth.

Germline CDR1 LNHDA, CDR2 SQIVND (reference sequence). V lost 3 bases and J lost 4, with 14 bases in between. The CDR3 sequence is 15 residues long. Authors' analysis steps: ImmunoSEQ sequences covered only the junction and lacked quality scores; filtering therefore differed. Only in-frame clones appear in the TCRdb table, and some are missing; sequencing was by immunoSEQ multiplex PCR. V and J calls plus clone size are reproduced from that table; the DNA served to infer D and trimming. Of about 2.2 million clones in the sample, about 92% were seen once. The naive CD8 fraction comprised CD45RO-negative cells positively selected for CCR7 and excluded terminally differentiated effector memory CD45RA+ cells. Remarks on this clone: What it binds is unknown.

This sequence was found in a man between 18 and 35 years old in good health. Some clones in this sample may be carry-over from other donors' samples. The chain is built from TRBV19 and TRBJ2-3, with a weak D call TRBD2 (5 bases). Input material: naive CD8+ T cells from PBMCs. Written as DNA, the CDR3 is TGTGCCAGTAGTATTGTGGGATCGGAGGCAGATACGCAGTATTTT. Its protein is CASSIVGSEADTQYF. The variable domain in full, completed from reference TRBV19 and TRBJ2-3, reads DGGITQSPKYLFRKEGQNVTLSCEQNLNHDAMYWYRQDPGQGLRLIYYSQIVNDFQKGDIAEGYSVSREKKESFPLTVTSAQKNPTAFYLCASSIVGSEADTQYFGPGTRLTVL.